This T cell receptor (beta chain) was documented in a study of blood T cell repertoires in COVID-19. Study-level background: Researchers got acute and convalescent COVID-19 samples from the United States, Italy and Spain. In each case, the material was cDNA or gDNA derived from T cells, B-cell-depleted T cells, or PBMCs.

Per the authors' pipeline: How many nucleated cells were present was estimated from reference gene primer amplification. Repertoires were generated with immunoSEQ multiplex PCR, while TCRdb's copy carries only in-frame clones and drops some. V and J calls and clone size are given by that table; D and trimming were obtained from the DNA. The sample lists 240,000 or so clones, approximately 86% occurring once. In the case of this clone: The same CDR3 can be traced to other DNA sequences in this sample.

V was pared by 5 bases and J by 7 bases, with 7 bases of the junction left unmatched. There are 15 residues in the CDR3. Germline CDR1 and CDR2: SGHTA and FQGTGA. This sequence was found in a woman in her 30s who had recovered from COVID-19. The sequenced material came from peripheral blood. This chain connects TRBV7-3 to TRBJ2-1; 11 bases match TRBD2. This chain's CDR3 is CASSPLAGGPNEQFF. The CDR3 DNA is TGTGCCAGCAGCCCCTTAGCGGGGGGGCCGAATGAGCAGTTCTTC. Full variable domain (remainder filled in from reference TRBV7-3 and TRBJ2-1): GAGVSQTPSNKVTEKGKYVELRCDPISGHTALYWYRQSLGQGPEFLIYFQGTGAADDSGLPNDRFFAVRPEGSVSTLKIQRTERGDSAVYLCASSPLAGGPNEQFFGPGTRLTVL.